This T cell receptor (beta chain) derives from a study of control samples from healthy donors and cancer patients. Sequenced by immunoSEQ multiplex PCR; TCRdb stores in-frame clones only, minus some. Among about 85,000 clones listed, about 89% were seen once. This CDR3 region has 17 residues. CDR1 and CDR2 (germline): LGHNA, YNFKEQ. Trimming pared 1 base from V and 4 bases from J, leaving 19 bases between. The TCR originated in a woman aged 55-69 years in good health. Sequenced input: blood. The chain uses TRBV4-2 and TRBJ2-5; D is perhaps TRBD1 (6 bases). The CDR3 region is CASSQGLVGAVGETQYF. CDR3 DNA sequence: TGTGCCAGCAGCCAAGGTCTAGTGGGGGCCGTCGGAGAGACCCAGTACTTC.